This T cell receptor (beta chain) emerged from a study of T cells in localized non-small cell lung cancer. The CDR3 contains 12 residues. CDR1 is SGHTA, CDR2 FQGNSA, per germline. V dropped 3 bases and J dropped 3 bases, with 5 bases sitting between them. The method was immunoSEQ multiplex PCR; TCRdb's version includes in-frame clones alone and lacks a portion of them. The data contain 15,000 to 25,000 clones, about 93% of them singletons. The sample in question was peripheral blood, obtained before any cancer treatment. The V call is TRBV7-2, the J call TRBJ1-2; D unclear. This receptor was obtained from a male donor aged 60 or over with stage I squamous cell lung carcinoma. CDR3 DNA: TGTGCCAGCAGCTTCCCGGACTATGGCTACACCTTC. It translates to CASSFPDYGYTF.